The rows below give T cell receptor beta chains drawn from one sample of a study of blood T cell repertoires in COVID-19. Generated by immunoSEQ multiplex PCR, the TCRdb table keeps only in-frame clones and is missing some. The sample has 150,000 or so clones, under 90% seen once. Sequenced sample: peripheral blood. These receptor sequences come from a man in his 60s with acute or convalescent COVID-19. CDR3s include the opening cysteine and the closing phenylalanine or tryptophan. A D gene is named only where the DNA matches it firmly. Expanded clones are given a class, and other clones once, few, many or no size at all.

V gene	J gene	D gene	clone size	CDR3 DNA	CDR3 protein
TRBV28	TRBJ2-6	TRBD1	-	TGTGCCAGCAGTTTGACAGGGTGGCCTCAACCCAACGTCCTGACTTTC	CASSLTGWPQPNVLTF
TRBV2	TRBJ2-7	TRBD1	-	TGTGCCAGCAGAGGGACAGGCCTATACGAGCAGTACTTC	CASRGTGLYEQYF
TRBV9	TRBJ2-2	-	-	TGTGCCAGCAGCGTGGCGCGGAGCCTCACCGGGGAGCTGTTTTTT	CASSVARSLTGELFF
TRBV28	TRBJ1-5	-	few	TGTGCCAGCAGTCAGGGCGGTCAGCCCCAGCATTTT	CASSQGGQPQHF
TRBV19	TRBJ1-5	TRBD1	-	TGTGCCAGTAGTGTTGACAGGGCCCAGCCCCAGCATTTT	CASSVDRAQPQHF
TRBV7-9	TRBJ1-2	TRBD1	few	TGTGCCAGCAGCCAAGGACAGGGGCAAGGTGGCTACACCTTC	CASSQGQGQGGYTF
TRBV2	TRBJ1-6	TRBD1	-	TGTGCCAGCAGAGAACAGGGGAGTGGTAATTCACCCCTCCACTTT	CASREQGSGNSPLHF
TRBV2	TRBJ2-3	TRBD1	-	TGTGCCAGCAGTGGGGACAGGGGAACAGATACGCAGTATTTT	CASSGDRGTDTQYF
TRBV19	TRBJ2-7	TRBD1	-	TGTGCCAGTAGTCCCGGGACAGGGACCTACGAGCAGTACTTC	CASSPGTGTYEQYF
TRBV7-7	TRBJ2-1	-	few	TGTGCCAGCAGCTTATCGGGACATGGGGTAGGTGAGCAGTTCTTC	CASSLSGHGVGEQFF
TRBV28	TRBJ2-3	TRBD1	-	TGTGCCAGCAGTTTCCCCCCCCGGGACAGCTGGACAGATACGCAGTATTTT	CASSFPPRDSWTDTQYF
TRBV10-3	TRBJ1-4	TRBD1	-	TGTGCCATCAGTGAGGGCAGGGGGGTTAATGAAAAACTGTTTTTT	CAISEGRGVNEKLFF
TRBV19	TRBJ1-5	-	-	TGTGCCAGTAGTATACAGGGGAACAATCAGCCCCAGCATTTT	CASSIQGNNQPQHF
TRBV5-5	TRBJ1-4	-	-	TGTGCCAGCAGCTTGTGGGGAGGAGAAAAACTGTTTTTT	CASSLWGGEKLFF
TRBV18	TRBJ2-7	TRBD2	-	TGTGCCAGCTCACCACAAAGGGGACTAGCGGGACGCGAGCAGTACTTC	CASSPQRGLAGREQYF
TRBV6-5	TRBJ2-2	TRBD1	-	TGTGCCACCCGCCCAGGGGGCGGGGAGCTGTTTTTT	CATRPGGGELFF
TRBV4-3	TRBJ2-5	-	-	TGCGCCAGCAGCCAAAGCACAGGGCGAGAGACCCAGTACTTC	CASSQSTGRETQYF
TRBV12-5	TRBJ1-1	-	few	TGTGCTACCTCGGGACTCGCGGGGACTGAAGCTTTCTTT	CATSGLAGTEAFF
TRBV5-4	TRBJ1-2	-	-	TGTGCCAGCAGCTTGGAGATCTGGCCTAACAGGGAATCGGGCTATGGCTACACCTTC	CASSLEIWPNRESGYGYTF
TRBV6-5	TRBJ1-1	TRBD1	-	TGTGCCAGCAGTCGCAGGACAGGGCAAGCTTTCTTT	CASSRRTGQAFF
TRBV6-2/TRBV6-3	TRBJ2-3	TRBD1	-	TGTGCCAGCAGTTACCGCACCACCTCACTCCGGGACAGGGCCTACACAGATACGCAGTATTTT	CASSYRTTSLRDRAYTDTQYF
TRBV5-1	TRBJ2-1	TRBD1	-	TGCGCCAGCAGCTACGGACAGGTATCCTACAATGAGCAGTTCTTC	CASSYGQVSYNEQFF
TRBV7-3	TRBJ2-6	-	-	TGTGCCAGCAGCACAGGCGCAGGGGTTACCTCTGGGGCCAACGTCCTGACTTTC	CASSTGAGVTSGANVLTF
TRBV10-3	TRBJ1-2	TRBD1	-	TGTGCCATCAGAGGGGACAGTAACTATGGCTACACCTTC	CAIRGDSNYGYTF
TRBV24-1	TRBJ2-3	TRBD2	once	TGTGCCACCAGTGGTACTAGCGGGAGGGGTAGCACAGATACGCAGTATTTT	CATSGTSGRGSTDTQYF
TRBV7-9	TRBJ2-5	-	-	TGTGCCAGCAGCTCTGCCCGGGCCCAGTACTTC	CASSSARAQYF
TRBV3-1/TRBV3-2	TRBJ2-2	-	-	TGTGCCAGCAGCCCGGCGGCCGGGGAGCTGTTTTTT	CASSPAAGELFF
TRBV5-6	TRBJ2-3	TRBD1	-	TGTGCCAGCAGCCCCTGGCAGGGGGCGAATACGCAGTATTTT	CASSPWQGANTQYF
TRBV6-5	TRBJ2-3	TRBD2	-	TGTGCCAGCAGTCCTAGCGGGAGGGCCGAAGATACGCAGTATTTT	CASSPSGRAEDTQYF
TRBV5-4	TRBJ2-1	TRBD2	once	TGTGCCAGCACCCTGTGGACTAGCAGTAACTCCTACAATGAGCAGTTCTTC	CASTLWTSSNSYNEQFF
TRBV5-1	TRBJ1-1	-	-	TGCGCCAGCAGCTTGGCCACATCCCAGGGGATCGGCGACACTGAAGCTTTCTTT	CASSLATSQGIGDTEAFF
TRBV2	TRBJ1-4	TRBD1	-	TGTGCCAGCAGGGTTCAGGGGGCTAATGAAAAACTGTTTTTT	CASRVQGANEKLFF
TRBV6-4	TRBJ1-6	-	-	TGTGCCAGCAGTGCTTCGGCAGGATCACCCCTCCACTTT	CASSASAGSPLHF
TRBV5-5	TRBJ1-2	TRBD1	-	TGTGCCAGCAGCCAATCCCGGACAGGGACTTTTGGCTACACCTTC	CASSQSRTGTFGYTF
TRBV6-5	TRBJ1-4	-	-	TGTGCCAGCAGATCGCAGGGTTCAACTAATGAAAAACTGTTTTTT	CASRSQGSTNEKLFF
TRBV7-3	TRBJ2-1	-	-	TGTGCCAGCAGCTCGGGACTCCGCTCCTACAATGAGCAGTTCTTC	CASSSGLRSYNEQFF
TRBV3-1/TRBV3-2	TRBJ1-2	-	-	TGTGCCAGCAGGTCAGGGGTCTCCGAAGGGACCTATGGCTACACCTTC	CASRSGVSEGTYGYTF
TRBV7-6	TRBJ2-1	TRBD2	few	TGTGCCAGCAGCCTAGGACTAGCGGGGAACAATGAGCAGTTCTTC	CASSLGLAGNNEQFF
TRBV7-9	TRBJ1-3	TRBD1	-	TGTGCCAGCAGCTTCGGACAGGTTGGAAACACCATATATTTT	CASSFGQVGNTIYF
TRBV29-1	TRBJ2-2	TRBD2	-	TGCAGCGTTGCCCGGGACCGGGGGGACCCCGGGGAGCTGTTTTTT	CSVARDRGDPGELFF
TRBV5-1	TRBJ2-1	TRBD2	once	TGCGCCAGCAGCTCTGGCGGGAGCTCCTACAATGAGCAGTTCTTC	CASSSGGSSYNEQFF
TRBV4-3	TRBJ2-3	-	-	TGCGCCAGCAGCCAAGATAACCGCGGCCCTATTAATACGCAGTATTTT	CASSQDNRGPINTQYF
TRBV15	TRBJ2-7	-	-	TGTGCCACCAGCAGAGGTGCTGGCAGGTTGGCCTACGAGCAGTACTTC	CATSRGAGRLAYEQYF
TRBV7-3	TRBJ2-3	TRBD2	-	TGTGCCAGCAGCGCAGGGACTAGCGGGAGCACAGATACGCAGTATTTT	CASSAGTSGSTDTQYF
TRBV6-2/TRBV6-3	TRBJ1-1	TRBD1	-	TGTGCCAGCAGTCTGACAGGGCGGGCCCGAGCTTTCTTT	CASSLTGRARAFF
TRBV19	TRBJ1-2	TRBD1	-	TGTGCCAGTAGTATACTCGCGAGGGGGCAAGGGGGCTACACCTTC	CASSILARGQGGYTF
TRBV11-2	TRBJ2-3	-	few	TGTGCCAGCAGCTTTCCGCGGAGCACAGATACGCAGTATTTT	CASSFPRSTDTQYF
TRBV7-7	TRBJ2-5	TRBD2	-	TGTGCTAGCAGCTTAGGGACTAGCGGGAGTAGGGCGACCCAGTACTTC	CASSLGTSGSRATQYF
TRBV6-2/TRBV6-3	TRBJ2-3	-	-	TGTGCCAGCAGTTACTCGTCTAGCGCAGATACGCAGTATTTT	CASSYSSSADTQYF
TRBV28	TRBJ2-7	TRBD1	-	TGTGCCAGCAGTTCACCGGGACAGGGTTTGGTGGGCGAGCAGTACTTC	CASSSPGQGLVGEQYF
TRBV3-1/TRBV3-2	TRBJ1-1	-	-	TGTGCCAGCAGCCAAGTCAGGGCGGCTGAAGCTTTCTTT	CASSQVRAAEAFF
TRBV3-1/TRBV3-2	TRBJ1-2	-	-	TGTGCCAGCAGCCAAGGGGTTGAGGGGACTCTAATCCATGGCTACACCTTC	CASSQGVEGTLIHGYTF